These 28 T cell receptor beta chains came from one sample sequenced in a study of cytotoxic CD8 clonotypes in ibrutinib-treated CLL. Only in-frame clones appear in the TCRdb table, and some are missing; sequencing was by immunoSEQ multiplex PCR. The table includes about 140,000 clones, 80% detected once. Sequenced material: PBMCs, taken after 36 months of ibrutinib treatment. These receptors were collected from a human donor with chronic lymphocytic leukemia.

V usage is TRBV9 and J usage is TRBJ2-3, with D unresolved. V was cut by 4 bases and J by 3 bases, with 12 bases left in between. Germline CDR1 SGDLS, CDR2 YYNGEE. The CDR3 loop spans 14 amino acids. The CDR3 reads CASSSSRATDTQYF. DNA of the CDR3: TGTGCCAGCAGCTCCTCCCGGGCGACAGATACGCAGTATTTT.

The gene calls are TRBV27 and TRBJ1-2, with TRBD1 identical over 8 bases. Germline-derived CDR1 and CDR2 are MNHEY and SMNVEV (reference sequence). The CDR3 spans 13 residues. J was trimmed by 8 bases and V by 3 bases; bases with no gene match: 5. As DNA, the CDR3 is TGTGCCAGCAGTTTGACAGGGGTAAGAGGCTACACCTTC. Translated, it gives CASSLTGVRGYTF.

This chain connects TRBV4-1 to TRBJ1-1; D is uncertain. Germline CDR1 reads MGHRA; CDR2 reads YSYEKL. V lost 0 bases and J 11 bases, leaving 7 bases between the germline ends. This CDR3 contains 11 residues. CDR3 in amino acids: CASSQDRVAFF. The CDR3 bases are TGCGCCAGCAGCCAAGATCGTGTGGCTTTCTTT.

The chain employs TRBV4-1 and TRBJ2-1; TRBD2 matches at 11 bases. CDR1 MGHRA and CDR2 YSYEKL come from the germline V gene. The CDR3 totals 17 residues. Trimming took 0 bases from V and 4 from J; bases not matched to a gene: 5. The CDR3 DNA is TGCGCCAGCAGCCAAGATTCTAGCGGGGGGTCATACAATGAGCAGTTCTTC. Its translation: CASSQDSSGGSYNEQFF.

This chain connects TRBV6-5 to TRBJ1-2, with 7 bases that match TRBD1. There are 12 residues in the CDR3. Per germline, CDR1 MNHEY and CDR2 SVGAGI. Trimming took 6 bases from V and 6 from J; bases not matched to a gene: 4. This CDR3 reads CASRRQGDGYTF. The CDR3 coding sequence is TGTGCCAGCAGGAGACAGGGTGATGGCTACACCTTC.

As DNA, the CDR3 is TGCGCCAGCAGCTATGGGGGTCTCTCCTACGAGCAGTACTTC. Residues: CASSYGGLSYEQYF. The chain employs TRBV5-1 and TRBJ2-7; D is possibly TRBD1 or TRBD2 (5 bases each). Germline V gene sequence: CDR1 SGHRS, CDR2 YFSETQ. The V gene lost 3 bases and the J gene lost 0 bases, with 10 bases spanning the gap. The CDR3 contains 14 residues.

This clone was recorded at least ten times. This chain links TRBV30 with TRBJ1-2, with D hard to call. Looked up from germline, CDR1 is GTSNPN and CDR2 is SVGIG (reference sequence). V shed 0 bases and J shed 0 bases, with 11 bases lying between them. The CDR3 extends over 15 amino acids. This CDR3 reads CAWSVFFGTNYGYTF. For the CDR3, the DNA is TGTGCCTGGAGTGTGTTCTTCGGGACTAACTATGGCTACACCTTC.

The J gene is TRBJ2-7, the V gene TRBV4-1; D is undetermined. Germline CDR1 reads MGHRA; CDR2 reads YSYEKL. Trimming removed 1 base from V and 1 base from J, with 8 bases in between. The CDR3 totals 14 residues. CDR3 loop: CASSQVPASYEQYF. CDR3 DNA: TGCGCCAGCAGCCAAGTCCCGGCGTCCTACGAGCAGTACTTC.

The rearrangement uses TRBV29-1 and TRBJ2-5, with D possibly matching TRBD1 (6 bases). The CDR3 extends over 17 amino acids. CDR1 and CDR2 (germline): SQVTM, ANQGSEA. V was pared by 8 bases and J by 4 bases, with 29 bases between. The CDR3 spells CSYGWDRQGRVRETQYF. CDR3 in DNA: TGCAGCTATGGGTGGGACCGGCAGGGGAGAGTGAGAGAGACCCAGTACTTC.

The chain couples TRBV11-2 to TRBJ2-1, with no clear D. The CDR3 has 12 amino acids. Deletions cut 3 bases from V and 15 bases from J, with 15 bases between. Germline CDR1 SGHAT, CDR2 FQNNGV. The CDR3 coding sequence is TGTGCCAGCAGCTTTGAATGGGGTACCGGGTTCTTC. Translation: CASSFEWGTGFF.

The rearrangement links TRBV7-6 to TRBJ2-5; the match to TRBD2 covers 9 bases. The germline V gene has CDR1 SGHVS and CDR2 FNYEAQ. Trimming took 5 bases from V and 1 from J; bases not matched to a gene: 8. The CDR3 covers 16 residues. The CDR3 nucleotides read TGTGCCAGCAGCCAAGGGGTTAGCGGGGGCCAAGAGACCCAGTACTTC. Its translation: CASSQGVSGGQETQYF.

The V gene is TRBV18, the J gene TRBJ2-5, with TRBD1 matching over 9 bases. The CDR3 sequence is 13 residues long. Germline lookup yields CDR1 KGHSH and CDR2 LQKENI. J was trimmed by 5 bases and V by 7 bases; bases with no gene match: 5. CDR3 DNA: TGTGCCAGCTTCCGGGACAGGGTCGAGACCCAGTACTTC. It is translated as CASFRDRVETQYF.

The chain recombines TRBV5-1 with TRBJ2-5; 14 positions agree with TRBD2. The CDR3 is 16 residues long. CDR1 and CDR2 (germline): SGHRS, YFSETQ. J lost 2 bases, V lost 4 bases, and 4 bases had no gene match. The CDR3 loop is CASSVGLAGGQETQYF. The DNA for the CDR3 is TGCGCCAGCAGCGTTGGACTAGCGGGGGGACAAGAGACCCAGTACTTC. Together with reference TRBV5-1 and TRBJ2-5, the CDR3 gives the full variable domain: KAGVTQTPRYLIKTRGQQVTLSCSPISGHRSVSWYQQTPGQGLQFLFEYFSETQRNKGNFPGRFSGRQFSNSRSEMNVSTLELGDSALYLCASSVGLAGGQETQYFGPGTRLLVL.

The V call is TRBV7-9, the J call TRBJ1-3; D remains unclear. The CDR3 consists of 15 residues. Per the germline V gene, CDR1 is SEHNR and CDR2 is FQNEAQ (reference sequence). V lost 3 bases, J lost 3 bases, and 12 bases lay in between. CDR3 in DNA: TGTGCCAGCAGCTTGGACGGATCAATTGGAAACACCATATATTTT. Translation: CASSLDGSIGNTIYF.

The chain joins TRBV13 to TRBJ1-1; 9 nucleotides agree with TRBD1. Germline CDR1 and CDR2: PRHDT and FYEKMQ (reference sequence). This CDR3 comprises 20 residues. The V segment lost 5 bases and the J segment 3 bases; nucleotides outside the gene matches: 22. CDR3: CASSPGLVAGQGISDTEAFF. CDR3 nucleotide sequence: TGTGCCAGCAGCCCGGGCCTAGTGGCGGGACAGGGAATTTCGGACACTGAAGCTTTCTTT.

This clone was observed a handful of times. The chain combines TRBV19 with TRBJ2-7; TRBD1 is a possible D gene (7 bases). CDR3 length equals 15 residues. Per the germline V gene, CDR1 is LNHDA and CDR2 is SQIVND (reference sequence). Trimming took off 3 bases at V and 4 bases at J, with 16 bases between the two ends. The CDR3 reads CASSIQRGTVYEQYF. CDR3 DNA sequence: TGTGCCAGTAGTATCCAGCGCGGGACAGTTTACGAGCAGTACTTC.

J is TRBJ2-4 and V is TRBV11-2; D is perhaps TRBD1 (6 bases). Per germline, CDR1 SGHAT and CDR2 FQNNGV. V lost 1 base to trimming and J lost 8 bases, with 9 bases between them. The length of the CDR3 is 13 residues. CDR3 residues: CASSLVRGHIQYF. In nucleotides, the CDR3 is TGTGCCAGCAGCTTAGTCAGGGGTCACATTCAGTACTTC.

In its sample, this clone was seen many times. This chain uses TRBV4-1 with TRBJ2-3; 7 nucleotides align to TRBD1. The CDR3 length is 15 residues. Germline V gene data show CDR1 as MGHRA and CDR2 as YSYEKL. With V trimmed by 5 bases and J by 0 bases, 5 bases remained unmatched. Here the CDR3 reads CASSDTGASTDTQYF. CDR3 coding DNA: TGCGCCAGCAGCGACACAGGGGCAAGCACAGATACGCAGTATTTT.

V and J are TRBV18 and TRBJ2-3, with a weak D call TRBD2 (5 bases). Germline values: CDR1 KGHSH, CDR2 LQKENI. This CDR3 is 12 amino acids long. V lost 4 bases, J lost 5 bases, and 7 bases lay in between. As DNA, the CDR3 is TGTGCCAGCTCACTCCGGGAAGATACGCAGTATTTT. Amino acids: CASSLREDTQYF. Variable domain in full (rest from reference TRBV18 and TRBJ2-3): NAGVMQNPRHLVRRRGQEARLRCSPMKGHSHVYWYRQLPEEGLKFMVYLQKENIIDESGMPKERFSAEFPKEGPSILRIQQVVRGDSAAYFCASSLREDTQYFGPGTRLTVL.

The gene calls are TRBV2 and TRBJ2-3; D is undetermined. The CDR3 spans 13 residues. The V and J ends lost 7 bases and 1 base respectively, with 9 bases between them. Per germline, CDR1 SNHLY and CDR2 FYNNEI. Here the CDR3 DNA reads TGTGCCAGCAATGGGTTTGGCACAGATACGCAGTATTTT. It codes for CASNGFGTDTQYF.

The CDR3 protein is CASSEAGGREKLFF. The CDR3 DNA follows: TGTGCCAGCAGTGAGGCAGGGGGGAGGGAAAAACTGTTTTTT. V usage is TRBV6-1 and J usage is TRBJ1-4; 7 bases line up with TRBD1. The CDR3 consists of 14 residues. The junction had 6 bases not matched to a gene; V was cut back by 3 bases and J by 8 bases. Looked up from germline, CDR1 is MNHNS and CDR2 is SASEGT.

This chain uses TRBV5-1 with TRBJ2-5; possibly TRBD2 for D (5 bases). Germline lookup yields CDR1 SGHRS and CDR2 YFSETQ. V was clipped by 4 bases and J by 4 bases, with 14 bases between them. This CDR3 region has 14 residues. CDR3 sequence: CASSAGIMGETQYF. CDR3 bases: TGCGCCAGCAGCGCCGGGATCATGGGAGAGACCCAGTACTTC.

The J gene is TRBJ1-3, the V gene TRBV7-9, with D possibly being TRBD1 (6 bases). CDR3 size: 16 residues. Trimming shortened V by 4 bases and J by 0 bases, and 13 bases separated the two germline ends. Germline CDR1 SEHNR, CDR2 FQNEAQ (reference sequence). The CDR3 region is CASSWNNRVSGNTIYF. The CDR3 DNA sequence: TGTGCCAGCAGCTGGAACAACAGGGTCTCTGGAAACACCATATATTTT.

This rearrangement joins TRBV27 to TRBJ2-7; TRBD1 agrees at 8 bases. CDR3 length: 15 residues. Germline V lookup: CDR1 MNHEY, CDR2 SMNVEV (reference sequence). J lost 2 bases, V lost 5 bases, and 8 bases had no gene match. The CDR3 protein is CASSLTGANTYEQYF. CDR3 DNA: TGTGCCAGCAGTCTGACAGGGGCGAACACCTACGAGCAGTACTTC.

This clone was seen only a few times. The CDR3 spells CASSVSDRGREKLFF. Written as DNA, the CDR3 is TGTGCCAGCAGCGTAAGCGACAGGGGAAGGGAAAAACTGTTTTTT. The chain joins TRBV9 to TRBJ1-4, with 8 bases that match TRBD1. CDR1 is SGDLS, CDR2 YYNGEE, per germline. This CDR3 has 15 amino acids. The V segment lost 1 base and the J segment 8 bases; nucleotides outside the gene matches: 7. Based on the CDR3 plus reference TRBV9 and TRBJ1-4, the full variable domain is DSGVTQTPKHLITATGQRVTLRCSPRSGDLSVYWYQQSLDQGLQFLIQYYNGEERAKGNILERFSAQQFPDLHSELNLSSLELGDSALYFCASSVSDRGREKLFFGSGTQLSVL.

This chain joins TRBV4-2 and TRBJ2-1; perhaps TRBD2 as D (6 bases). Trimming pared 2 bases from V and 7 bases from J, leaving 21 bases between. CDR1 is LGHNA, CDR2 YNFKEQ, per germline. This CDR3 is built from 17 residues. The CDR3 nucleotides are TGTGCCAGCAGCCAAACAACCGGGACTTACCCCTTGAATGAGCAGTTCTTC. The encoded protein is CASSQTTGTYPLNEQFF.

The rearrangement joins TRBV28 to TRBJ2-5; D possibly corresponds to TRBD2 (5 bases). V was trimmed by 3 bases and J by 5 bases, leaving 13 bases between them. CDR3 size: 14 residues. Germline CDR1 is MDHEN and CDR2 is SYDVKM. The CDR3: CASSLLALWETQYF. CDR3 DNA sequence: TGTGCCAGCAGTTTGCTAGCTCTTTGGGAGACCCAGTACTTC.

V is TRBV5-1 and J is TRBJ2-1; D is undetermined. CDR1 is SGHRS and CDR2 is YFSETQ in the germline V gene. CDR3 length: 15 residues. Trimming pared 0 bases from V and 4 bases from J, leaving 11 bases between. CDR3 nucleotides: TGCGCCAGCAGCTTGGCCTTTCAGGAGTACAATGAGCAGTTCTTC. This codes for CASSLAFQEYNEQFF.